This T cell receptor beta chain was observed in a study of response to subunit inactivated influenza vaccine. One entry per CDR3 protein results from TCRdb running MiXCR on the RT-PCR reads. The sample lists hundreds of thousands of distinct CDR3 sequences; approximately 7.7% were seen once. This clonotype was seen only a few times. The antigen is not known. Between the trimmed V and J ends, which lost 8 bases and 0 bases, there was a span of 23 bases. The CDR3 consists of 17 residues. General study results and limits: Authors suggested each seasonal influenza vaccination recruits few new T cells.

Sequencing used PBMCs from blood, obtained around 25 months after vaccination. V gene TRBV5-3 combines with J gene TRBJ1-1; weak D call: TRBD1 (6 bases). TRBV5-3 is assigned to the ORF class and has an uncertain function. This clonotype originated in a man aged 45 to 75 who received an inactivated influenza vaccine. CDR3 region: CASRPFMTGGLNTEAFF. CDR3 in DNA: TGTGCCAGCAGACCCTTTATGACAGGCGGATTGAACACTGAAGCTTTCTTT.